The clone carrying this T cell receptor beta chain has just a few counts. Its specificity is unknown. Deletions cut 5 bases from V and 0 bases from J, with 15 bases between. This CDR3 comprises 16 residues. Looked up from germline, CDR1 is MNHNS and CDR2 is SASEGT. The data were taken from a study of T-cell memory formation after mild COVID-19. Regarding the study as a whole: Some SARS-CoV-2-responding clones were already detected in memory before infection. CD4+ contracting clones were mainly CM and EM; CD8+ ones, EMRA.

TCRdb redid the calling of the 5' RACE reads with MiXCR, one entry per CDR3 protein. The sample yields hundreds of thousands of distinct CDR3 sequences, less than 20% seen once. The rearrangement uses TRBV6-1 and TRBJ2-3, with D perhaps assigned TRBD1 or TRBD2 (5 bases each). This TCR was recovered from a man between 18 and 29 years old who had mild COVID-19 (a few samples of this study predate the infection). Cell type and time point are not known. Sequencing was performed on PBMCs or a T cell subset sorted from them (not recorded which). CDR3 in DNA: TGTGCCAGCAGTCAATGGGACGCGGCTAGCACAGATACGCAGTATTTT. This gives the protein CASSQWDAASTDTQYF.